This T cell receptor (beta chain) comes out of a study of blood T cells in healthy people across ages. General observations from the study: Observed TCR beta diversity per million T cells went down as age went up. This fall followed a roughly linear course with age.

Remarks on this clonotype: The antigen is undetermined.

V was pared by 0 bases and J by 8 bases, with 13 bases between. Germline V gene sequence: CDR1 LGHDT, CDR2 YNNKEL (reference sequence). There are 14 residues in the CDR3. Sample-barcoded 5' priming and a J-beta primer mix drove a second PCR of about 6 to 12 cycles. Each CDR3 protein gets one entry after TCRdb re-called the 5' RACE reads with MiXCR. The sample contains around 1,600,000 distinct CDR3 sequences, about 45% of which appear only once. Sequenced sample: blood. The chain has TRBV3-1 and TRBJ1-2; no reliable D call. This receptor was taken from a young woman in good health. The CDR3 region has the DNA TGTGCCAGCAGCCAAGATTGGTCAGGTCGGGGCTACACCTTC. It yields the protein CASSQDWSGRGYTF.